This is a list of T cell receptor beta chains from one sample in a study of T cells in Graves' hyperthyroidism and ophthalmopathy. TCRdb used MiXCR to reprocess the multiplex PCR reads, holding one entry per CDR3 protein. The table has over 350,000 distinct CDR3 sequences, roughly 18% seen once. The material sequenced was blood. These receptors came from a man between 18 and 35 years old with Graves' ophthalmopathy. The CDR3 runs from the conserved cysteine through the conserved F or W. The D gene is left open where the match is weak. Clone size is stated in some rows and not others, as once, few, many or a class when expanded.

TRBV10-3	TRBD2	.	TRBJ2-2	TGTGCCATCAGTGGGACTAGCGGGGCCAACACCGGGGAGCTGTTTTTT	CAISGTSGANTGELFF
TRBV10-1	TRBD1	few	TRBJ2-1	TGCGCCAGCAGTGGACAGGGCAATGAGCAGTTCTTC	CASSGQGNEQFF
TRBV2	TRBD1	many	TRBJ1-1	TGTGCCAGCAGTGAATACCCAGGGGGGAGGGCTGAAGCTTTCTTT	CASSEYPGGRAEAFF
TRBV20-1	.	few	TRBJ1-2	TGCAGTGCTAGTGAGGATTCGTTCGGCTACACCTTC	CSASEDSFGYTF
TRBV20-1	.	many	TRBJ1-5	TGCAGTGCTAGGGACCAGCCCCAGCATTTT	CSARDQPQHF
TRBV2	TRBD2	many	TRBJ2-3	TGTGCCAGCAGTGAGCAAGCGGGGGCCCTAGGTACGCAGTATTTT	CASSEQAGALGTQYF
TRBV6-1	TRBD2	many	TRBJ2-3	TGTGCCAGCAGACTACAGCGGGGGGCGAGCACAGATACGCAGTATTTT	CASRLQRGASTDTQYF
TRBV24-1	.	.	TRBJ2-2	TGTGCCACCAGTGACGTACCGGACACCGGGGAGCTGTTTTTT	CATSDVPDTGELFF
TRBV5-6	.	few	TRBJ2-2	TGTGCCAGCAGCTCCGGATCTTTACAGGGAGGGGGAACTACCGGGGAGCTGTTTTTT	CASSSGSLQGGGTTGELFF
TRBV4-1	.	.	TRBJ1-3	TGCGCCAGCAGCCAAGCCGGAAGAAGTTCTGGAAACACCATATATTTT	CASSQAGRSSGNTIYF
TRBV28	.	few	TRBJ1-4	TGTGCCAGCCGAGTCCCTCCTAATGAAAAACTGTTTTTT	CASRVPPNEKLFF
TRBV7-9	TRBD2	many	TRBJ2-1	TGTGCCAGCAGCCCTGGACTAGCGGGGGGAACTTTGCATGAGCAGTTCTTC	CASSPGLAGGTLHEQFF
TRBV20-1	.	many	TRBJ1-6	TGCAGTGCTTACGCTGACCCCAATTCACCCCTCCACTTT	CSAYADPNSPLHF
TRBV5-1	.	.	TRBJ2-7	TGCGCCAGCAGCTTGGACTGGGCAAAATCCTACGAGCAGTACTTC	CASSLDWAKSYEQYF
TRBV3-1	.	many	TRBJ1-5	TGTGCCAGCAGCCAAGAAGGCAGGGGAGATCAGCCCCAGCATTTT	CASSQEGRGDQPQHF
TRBV27	TRBD1	many	TRBJ1-5	TGTGCCAGCATGCAGGGGGCAGGGCAGCCCCAGCATTTT	CASMQGAGQPQHF
TRBV12-3/TRBV12-4	TRBD1	many	TRBJ2-7	TGTGCCAGCAGTCTCTTCAGGACAGGGGACTACGAGCAGTACTTC	CASSLFRTGDYEQYF
TRBV10-3	.	.	TRBJ2-2	TGTGCCATCAGTGATCCTAAGGGCACCGGAGGGACCGGGGAGCTGTTTTTT	CAISDPKGTGGTGELFF
TRBV9	.	.	TRBJ1-2	TGTGCCAGCAGCGCAGGGTGGCATGGCTACACCTTC	CASSAGWHGYTF
TRBV5-6	.	.	TRBJ1-4	TGTGCCAGCAGCAGGTTTACCCGGGAAAAACTGTTTTTT	CASSRFTREKLFF
TRBV27	TRBD2	few	TRBJ2-1	TGTGCCAGCAGTCCTATTAGCGGGGGGGCCGTGGATGAGCAGTTCTTC	CASSPISGGAVDEQFF
TRBV5-1	.	many	TRBJ1-1	TGCGCCAGCAGCTTGGAATGGAGGGGTACTGAAGCTTTCTTT	CASSLEWRGTEAFF
TRBV7-2	.	few	TRBJ2-6	TGTGCCAGCAGCGCATTAGGGGGATTGGCTGGGGCCAACGTCCTGACTTTC	CASSALGGLAGANVLTF
TRBV3-1	.	many	TRBJ2-7	TGTGCCAGCAGGAAGGGGCCCTACGAGCAGTACTTC	CASRKGPYEQYF
TRBV7-8	.	.	TRBJ2-7	TGTGCCAGCAGCCTAGAACGGGGGATCGGCCGGGAGCAGTACTTC	CASSLERGIGREQYF
TRBV12-3/TRBV12-4	.	.	TRBJ1-1	TGTGCCAGCAGTTCCATTGGGCTGGGGGGTGAAGCTTTCTTT	CASSSIGLGGEAFF
TRBV7-9	TRBD1	.	TRBJ2-5	TGTGCCAGCAGTCGCCCCGGGACAGGGGCCCAAGAGACCCAGTACTTC	CASSRPGTGAQETQYF
TRBV9	TRBD1	.	TRBJ2-7	TGTGCCAGCAGCGCGGGACAGGGGTTCTACGAGCAGTACTTC	CASSAGQGFYEQYF
TRBV19	TRBD1	.	TRBJ2-7	TGTGCCAGTAGTCCTCGCAGGGACAGGTCCCACGAGCAGTACTTC	CASSPRRDRSHEQYF
TRBV4-2	.	.	TRBJ2-7	TGTGCCAGCAGCCAAGGCTACCAGGGTACCTACGAGCAGTACTTC	CASSQGYQGTYEQYF
TRBV5-1	.	many	TRBJ1-2	TGCGCCAGCAGCTTGAATGTCCGTCAGGGCTATGGCTACACCTTC	CASSLNVRQGYGYTF
TRBV12-3/TRBV12-4	.	many	TRBJ2-1	TGTGCCAGCAGGGGGGGAACCAACTACAATGAGCAGTTCTTC	CASRGGTNYNEQFF
TRBV10-3	TRBD1	many	TRBJ2-3	TGTGCCACCATGGGACAGGGCACAGATACGCAGTATTTT	CATMGQGTDTQYF
TRBV12-3/TRBV12-4	TRBD2	few	TRBJ2-1	TGTGCCAGCCGGCATGGGGACTACAACCTCCATGAGCAGTTCTTC	CASRHGDYNLHEQFF
TRBV7-9	.	many	TRBJ1-2	TGTGCCAGCAGCCCAGAGTGGGAGGGACACTATGGCTACACCTTC	CASSPEWEGHYGYTF
TRBV7-9	.	few	TRBJ2-2	TGTGCCAGCAGCTTAATGAGGGGGGCGAACACCGGGGAGCTGTTTTTT	CASSLMRGANTGELFF
TRBV12-5	.	many	TRBJ1-1	TGTGCTAGTGGTCTCTTGAGGCCTCCGAACACTGAAGCTTTCTTT	CASGLLRPPNTEAFF
TRBV7-2	.	.	TRBJ2-2	TGTGCCAGCAGCCCCCCCGGACAAGGTCTATTCGTGGAGCTGTTTTTT	CASSPPGQGLFVELFF